Listed below are T cell receptor beta chains from one sample, sequenced in a study of T-cell reconstitution after alpha-beta-depleted transplantation in children. In TCRdb, the PCR reads were re-called with MiXCR into one record per CDR3 protein. This table has fewer than 400,000 distinct CDR3 sequences, over 20% appearing once. The material was PBMCs, mostly from graft donor cells, obtained 180 days after TCRalphabeta/CD19-depleted stem cell transplant. These receptors came from a male patient younger than 18 who had a stem cell transplant for acute lymphoblastic leukemia, so the T cells may come from the graft donor. CDR3s include the opening cysteine and the closing phenylalanine or tryptophan. Each record gives: J gene, D gene, V gene, clone size, CDR3 protein, CDR3 DNA. D genes are given only for firm matches. The size field is filled for only some rows; it gives once, few, many or a size class.

j_call: TRBJ1-2
d_call: -
v_call: TRBV5-1
clone_size: few
cdr3_aa: CASRVYGYTF
cdr3_nt: TGCGCCAGTAGGGTCTATGGCTACACCTTC

j_call: TRBJ2-7
d_call: TRBD2
v_call: TRBV20-1
clone_size: few
cdr3_aa: CSARAAGTSGRPPYEQYF
cdr3_nt: TGCAGTGCTAGAGCCGCCGGGACTAGCGGGAGGCCCCCCTACGAGCAGTACTTC

j_call: TRBJ2-2
d_call: TRBD2
v_call: TRBV6-4
clone_size: few
cdr3_aa: CASSEKLAGLTGELFF
cdr3_nt: TGTGCCAGCAGTGAAAAGCTAGCGGGATTGACCGGGGAGCTGTTTTTT

j_call: TRBJ2-1
d_call: -
v_call: TRBV19
clone_size: -
cdr3_aa: CASSIIYLNEHFF
cdr3_nt: TGTGCCAGTAGTATTATCTACTTAAATGAGCATTTCTTC

j_call: TRBJ2-7
d_call: -
v_call: TRBV9
clone_size: -
cdr3_aa: CASSVSGGSSYEQYF
cdr3_nt: TGTGCCAGCAGCGTGTCAGGGGGGAGCTCCTACGAGCAGTACTTC

j_call: TRBJ1-3
d_call: TRBD1
v_call: TRBV20-1
clone_size: -
cdr3_aa: CSARVRTGRGISGNTIYF
cdr3_nt: TGCAGTGCTAGAGTCAGGACAGGGAGGGGTATCTCTGGAAACACCATATATTTT

j_call: TRBJ1-1
d_call: -
v_call: TRBV18
clone_size: -
cdr3_aa: CASTGTFLNTEAFF
cdr3_nt: TGTGCCAGCACCGGGACGTTCCTGAACACTGAAGCTTTCTTT

j_call: TRBJ2-2
d_call: TRBD2
v_call: TRBV12-3/TRBV12-4
clone_size: -
cdr3_aa: CASKGLAGTGELFF
cdr3_nt: TGTGCCAGCAAGGGACTAGCGGGGACCGGGGAGCTGTTTTTT

j_call: TRBJ1-1
d_call: TRBD1
v_call: TRBV4-2
clone_size: -
cdr3_aa: CASSPLAGQGNEGTEAFF
cdr3_nt: TGTGCCAGCAGCCCGTTGGCCGGACAGGGGAATGAGGGCACTGAAGCTTTCTTT

j_call: TRBJ1-5
d_call: -
v_call: TRBV20-1
clone_size: many
cdr3_aa: CSARGGSGNQPQHF
cdr3_nt: TGCAGTGCTAGGGGGGGATCGGGCAATCAGCCCCAGCATTTT

j_call: TRBJ1-1
d_call: TRBD1
v_call: TRBV4-2
clone_size: -
cdr3_aa: CASSYLGTVNTEAFF
cdr3_nt: TGTGCCAGCAGCTACCTTGGGACAGTGAACACTGAAGCTTTCTTT

j_call: TRBJ2-2
d_call: TRBD2
v_call: TRBV4-1
clone_size: many
cdr3_aa: CASSQAHGLAGKSNTGELFF
cdr3_nt: TGCGCCAGCAGCCAAGCTCACGGACTAGCGGGTAAATCGAACACCGGGGAGCTGTTTTTT

j_call: TRBJ1-2
d_call: -
v_call: TRBV7-9
clone_size: -
cdr3_aa: CASSLAPSRQSYGYTF
cdr3_nt: TGTGCCAGCAGCTTAGCCCCCTCGAGGCAGTCTTATGGCTACACCTTC

j_call: TRBJ2-6
d_call: TRBD1
v_call: TRBV12-3/TRBV12-4
clone_size: -
cdr3_aa: CASTPGQGYSGANVLTF
cdr3_nt: TGTGCCAGCACCCCCGGACAGGGCTACTCTGGGGCCAACGTCCTGACTTTC

j_call: TRBJ2-3
d_call: -
v_call: TRBV20-1
clone_size: -
cdr3_aa: CSASGTAQFATQYF
cdr3_nt: TGCAGTGCTAGCGGGACTGCACAATTCGCTACGCAGTATTTT

j_call: TRBJ1-5
d_call: TRBD1
v_call: TRBV5-8
clone_size: few
cdr3_aa: CASSLGTGSTQPQHF
cdr3_nt: TGTGCCAGCAGCCTCGGGACAGGGAGCACTCAGCCCCAGCATTTT

j_call: TRBJ1-4
d_call: TRBD1
v_call: TRBV4-1
clone_size: -
cdr3_aa: CASSQKGTGYLDEKLFF
cdr3_nt: TGCGCCAGCAGCCAAAAGGGGACAGGGTATTTGGATGAAAAACTGTTTTTT

j_call: TRBJ2-2
d_call: -
v_call: TRBV4-2
clone_size: -
cdr3_aa: CASSQDHGTQRGELFF
cdr3_nt: TGTGCCAGCAGCCAAGATCACGGGACCCAACGGGGGGAGCTGTTTTTT

j_call: TRBJ2-1
d_call: -
v_call: TRBV12-3/TRBV12-4
clone_size: few
cdr3_aa: CASNSPSPYNEQFF
cdr3_nt: TGTGCCAGCAATTCGCCTAGTCCCTACAATGAGCAGTTCTTC

j_call: TRBJ1-2
d_call: -
v_call: TRBV24-1
clone_size: -
cdr3_aa: CATSASGVIGHYGYTF
cdr3_nt: TGTGCCACCAGTGCATCCGGGGTAATCGGACACTATGGCTACACCTTC

j_call: TRBJ1-5
d_call: -
v_call: TRBV5-1
clone_size: few
cdr3_aa: CASSLEPGQPQHF
cdr3_nt: TGCGCCAGCAGCTTGGAGCCGGGTCAGCCCCAGCATTTT

j_call: TRBJ1-1
d_call: -
v_call: TRBV5-6
clone_size: few
cdr3_aa: CASSFLGRKNTEAFF
cdr3_nt: TGTGCCAGCAGCTTCCTGGGGCGTAAGAACACTGAAGCTTTCTTT

j_call: TRBJ2-7
d_call: -
v_call: TRBV7-9
clone_size: -
cdr3_aa: CASRSDGFGEQYF
cdr3_nt: TGTGCCAGCAGGTCGGACGGATTCGGCGAGCAGTACTTC

j_call: TRBJ1-2
d_call: -
v_call: TRBV29-1
clone_size: few
cdr3_aa: CSVAIFYGYTF
cdr3_nt: TGCAGCGTTGCGATTTTCTATGGCTACACCTTC

j_call: TRBJ2-1
d_call: -
v_call: TRBV6-5
clone_size: -
cdr3_aa: CASRTQDSSYNEQFF
cdr3_nt: TGTGCCAGCAGAACTCAGGACAGCTCCTACAATGAGCAGTTCTTC

j_call: TRBJ2-7
d_call: TRBD1
v_call: TRBV12-3/TRBV12-4
clone_size: few
cdr3_aa: CASSDRGFYEQYF
cdr3_nt: TGTGCCAGCAGTGACAGGGGTTTCTACGAGCAGTACTTC

j_call: TRBJ2-2
d_call: -
v_call: TRBV7-3
clone_size: -
cdr3_aa: CASSLILRGAGELFF
cdr3_nt: TGTGCCAGCAGCTTAATTCTGAGGGGGGCCGGGGAGCTGTTTTTT

j_call: TRBJ2-1
d_call: TRBD2
v_call: TRBV20-1
clone_size: few
cdr3_aa: CSARGTSGYNEQFF
cdr3_nt: TGCAGTGCCCGGGGTACTAGCGGTTACAATGAGCAGTTCTTC

j_call: TRBJ2-3
d_call: TRBD2
v_call: TRBV20-1
clone_size: few
cdr3_aa: CSAPLAGGPPDTQYF
cdr3_nt: TGCAGTGCCCCACTAGCGGGAGGGCCCCCAGATACGCAGTATTTT

j_call: TRBJ2-5
d_call: TRBD2
v_call: TRBV11-1
clone_size: -
cdr3_aa: CASSLSSQGLAGLYEETQYF
cdr3_nt: TGTGCCAGCAGTCTGTCAAGCCAGGGACTAGCGGGACTGTACGAAGAGACCCAGTACTTC

j_call: TRBJ2-3
d_call: TRBD2
v_call: TRBV29-1
clone_size: -
cdr3_aa: CSVEGLAGTDTQYF
cdr3_nt: TGCAGCGTTGAGGGACTAGCGGGCACAGATACGCAGTATTTT

j_call: TRBJ1-5
d_call: -
v_call: TRBV15
clone_size: few
cdr3_aa: CATSKGRSNQPQHF
cdr3_nt: TGTGCCACCAGCAAAGGGCGTAGCAATCAGCCCCAGCATTTT

j_call: TRBJ2-5
d_call: -
v_call: TRBV19
clone_size: -
cdr3_aa: CASKFVGDPQETQYF
cdr3_nt: TGTGCCAGTAAATTCGTCGGGGACCCTCAAGAGACCCAGTACTTC

j_call: TRBJ2-5
d_call: -
v_call: TRBV11-2
clone_size: few
cdr3_aa: CASSRTSNQETQYF
cdr3_nt: TGTGCCAGCAGTCGTACTAGCAACCAAGAGACCCAGTACTTC

j_call: TRBJ2-4
d_call: TRBD1
v_call: TRBV11-2
clone_size: -
cdr3_aa: CASSLVGQGSKNIQYF
cdr3_nt: TGTGCCAGCAGCTTAGTCGGACAGGGGTCCAAAAACATTCAGTACTTC

j_call: TRBJ1-2
d_call: -
v_call: TRBV5-1
clone_size: many
cdr3_aa: CASRDLGGYGYTF
cdr3_nt: TGCGCCAGCAGAGACCTCGGGGGCTATGGCTACACCTTC

j_call: TRBJ1-1
d_call: -
v_call: TRBV10-3
clone_size: few
cdr3_aa: CAISESLGGNRVNTEALF
cdr3_nt: TGTGCCATCAGTGAGTCCCTGGGGGGGAATAGGGTGAACACTGAAGCTTTATTT

j_call: TRBJ1-6
d_call: TRBD1
v_call: TRBV4-1
clone_size: -
cdr3_aa: CASSLGTGGIRYNSPLHF
cdr3_nt: TGCGCCAGCAGCCTGGGGACAGGGGGCATTAGGTATAATTCACCCCTCCACTTT

j_call: TRBJ2-3
d_call: TRBD2
v_call: TRBV6-2/TRBV6-3
clone_size: once
cdr3_aa: CASSYSASGRDFSSTDTQYF
cdr3_nt: TGTGCCAGCAGTTACTCGGCTAGCGGGAGGGACTTCTCTAGCACAGATACGCAGTATTTT

j_call: TRBJ1-2
d_call: TRBD1
v_call: TRBV13
clone_size: -
cdr3_aa: CASRYFGGQGNYGYTF
cdr3_nt: TGTGCCAGCAGATATTTTGGGGGACAGGGGAACTATGGCTACACCTTC

j_call: TRBJ2-5
d_call: -
v_call: TRBV7-6
clone_size: few
cdr3_aa: CASSLWGRRTQETQYF
cdr3_nt: TGTGCCAGCAGCTTATGGGGAAGGAGGACCCAAGAGACCCAGTACTTC

j_call: TRBJ1-1
d_call: TRBD1
v_call: TRBV27
clone_size: -
cdr3_aa: CASTDLGQLNTEAFF
cdr3_nt: TGTGCCAGCACGGACCTGGGACAGCTGAACACTGAAGCTTTCTTT

j_call: TRBJ2-5
d_call: -
v_call: TRBV5-4
clone_size: few
cdr3_aa: CASSWGRGQLLIYQETQYF
cdr3_nt: TGTGCCAGCAGCTGGGGGAGGGGACAGTTACTTATCTACCAAGAGACCCAGTACTTC

j_call: TRBJ2-5
d_call: -
v_call: TRBV5-1
clone_size: -
cdr3_aa: CASSLVDEETQYF
cdr3_nt: TGCGCCAGCAGCTTGGTAGACGAAGAGACCCAGTACTTC

j_call: TRBJ2-3
d_call: TRBD1
v_call: TRBV10-1
clone_size: few
cdr3_aa: CASSGDRATDTQYF
cdr3_nt: TGCGCCAGCAGCGGAGACAGGGCTACAGATACGCAGTATTTT

j_call: TRBJ2-7
d_call: -
v_call: TRBV5-6
clone_size: many
cdr3_aa: CASSLAPSGTYEQYF
cdr3_nt: TGTGCCAGCAGCTTGGCCCCTAGTGGGACCTACGAGCAGTACTTC

j_call: TRBJ1-2
d_call: -
v_call: TRBV4-1
clone_size: -
cdr3_aa: CASRPPGLRGYTF
cdr3_nt: TGCGCCAGCAGGCCCCCGGGGCTACGAGGCTACACCTTC

j_call: TRBJ2-7
d_call: TRBD2
v_call: TRBV9
clone_size: few
cdr3_aa: CASSVRTSERYEQYF
cdr3_nt: TGTGCCAGCAGCGTAAGGACTAGCGAGCGCTACGAGCAGTACTTC

j_call: TRBJ2-6
d_call: TRBD1
v_call: TRBV7-9
clone_size: few
cdr3_aa: CASSLRTGRSGANVLTF
cdr3_nt: TGTGCCAGCAGCTTGCGGACAGGGCGCTCTGGGGCCAACGTCCTGACTTTC

j_call: TRBJ2-1
d_call: TRBD2
v_call: TRBV18
clone_size: once
cdr3_aa: CASSSPGLALNEQFF
cdr3_nt: TGTGCCAGCTCATCTCCGGGACTAGCTTTGAATGAGCAGTTCTTC

j_call: TRBJ2-7
d_call: TRBD2
v_call: TRBV7-6
clone_size: -
cdr3_aa: CASSLGLAGAGYEQYF
cdr3_nt: TGTGCCAGCAGCTTAGGACTAGCGGGAGCAGGGTACGAGCAGTACTTC

j_call: TRBJ2-4
d_call: TRBD1
v_call: TRBV10-3
clone_size: few
cdr3_aa: CAISGQGATKNIQYF
cdr3_nt: TGTGCCATCAGTGGGCAGGGGGCAACCAAAAACATTCAGTACTTC

j_call: TRBJ2-1
d_call: TRBD2
v_call: TRBV20-1
clone_size: few
cdr3_aa: CSARSGLAGANEQFF
cdr3_nt: TGCAGTGCTCGATCGGGACTAGCGGGAGCGAATGAGCAGTTCTTC

j_call: TRBJ2-3
d_call: -
v_call: TRBV28
clone_size: -
cdr3_aa: CASRLLQGHPDTQYF
cdr3_nt: TGTGCCAGCAGGCTGCTGCAGGGGCATCCAGATACGCAGTATTTT

j_call: TRBJ2-3
d_call: -
v_call: TRBV7-3
clone_size: few
cdr3_aa: CASSLDRKRWTTDTQYF
cdr3_nt: TGTGCCAGCAGCTTAGACCGGAAACGGTGGACCACAGATACGCAGTATTTT

j_call: TRBJ2-7
d_call: -
v_call: TRBV29-1
clone_size: -
cdr3_aa: CSVGEFYEQYF
cdr3_nt: TGCAGCGTTGGGGAGTTCTACGAGCAGTACTTC

j_call: TRBJ2-7
d_call: TRBD2
v_call: TRBV27
clone_size: few
cdr3_aa: CASSLWDEASGRVRYEQYF
cdr3_nt: TGTGCCAGCAGCCTCTGGGATGAGGCTAGCGGGAGGGTAAGATACGAGCAGTACTTC